This TCR beta chain was recorded in a study of blood T cells in healthy people across ages. Germline V gene lookup returns CDR1 SGHDT and CDR2 YYEEEE. This CDR3 is built from 15 residues. V gave up 4 bases and J gave up 3 bases, with 16 bases separating them. PCR was performed a second time for about 7 to 11 cycles using a sample-barcoded 5' primer and a J-beta primer mix. Every cDNA molecule bore a tag from a template-switch adaptor containing 12 random nucleotides. Each CDR3 protein gets one entry after TCRdb re-called the 5' RACE reads with MiXCR. The sample lists 920,000 or so distinct CDR3 sequences; under 55% were seen once.

Sequencing was performed on blood. J is TRBJ1-1 and V is TRBV5-6, with D possibly matching TRBD1 (5 bases). The sequence derives from an older woman in good health. The CDR3 DNA sequence: TGTGCCAGCAGCCCAGACGTTCGGGGCGACACTGAAGCTTTCTTT. Protein: CASSPDVRGDTEAFF.